Listed here is a single T cell receptor (beta chain). In the authors' methods: Amplification with reference gene primers provided the estimates of nucleated cell counts. Assay used: immunoSEQ multiplex PCR; TCRdb lists only in-frame clones, some missing. The D gene and trimming were derived from the DNA, and the V and J assignments and clone size from that table. The sample includes tens of thousands of clones, around 80% of them seen just once. The CDR3 consists of 14 residues. Germline loops: CDR1 KGHSH, CDR2 LQKENI. The trim removed 2 bases at V and 4 bases at J, leaving 1 base unmatched. The sample belongs to a study of blood T cell repertoires in COVID-19. Across the whole study: COVID-19 samples collected from the United States, Italy and Spain covered acute and convalescent phases. PBMCs, B-cell-depleted T cells, or T cells provided the cDNA or gDNA that made up the material.

The rearrangement joins TRBV18 to TRBJ2-3; 9 positions match TRBD1. This TCR came from a human donor in a cohort sampled during active COVID-19. The specimen sequenced was peripheral blood. This CDR3 reads CASSPRTGADTQYF. DNA of the CDR3: TGTGCCAGCTCACCAAGGACAGGGGCAGATACGCAGTATTTT.